This entry concerns a single TCR beta chain. Its antigen remains unknown. Measured with immunoSEQ multiplex PCR; TCRdb has only the in-frame clones, and not every one. Altogether about 140,000 clones are present, 70% to 90% being singletons, with the ten largest covering 6.5% to 8%. Trimming at V came to 9 bases and at J to 7 bases, leaving 10 bases not matched to a gene. The CDR3 totals 13 residues. Germline V gene sequence: CDR1 WSHSY, CDR2 SAAADI. The source of the sample is a study of cytotoxic CD8 clonotypes in ibrutinib-treated CLL. Study-level findings and limits: Under treatment, the uncommon public clonotypes either contracted or remained stable. Clonality, elevated at ibrutinib response, dropped back toward baseline at progression. Lymph node repertoires were not studied, and sampling times were unmatched.

The J gene is TRBJ1-2, the V gene TRBV10-2, with 8 bases aligning to TRBD1. The specimen was PBMCs, collected after 36 months of ibrutinib treatment. This TCR came from a human donor with chronic lymphocytic leukemia. The CDR3, as DNA: TGCGCCAGTAACAGGGGGTCCTACCTTGGCTACACCTTC. Translation: CASNRGSYLGYTF.